This TCR beta chain derives from a study of neurological immune-mediated disorders. Unsorted libraries were prepared from 2 million PBMCs that had been stored at -80 C. TCRdb fed the 5' RACE reads into MiXCR, producing one record per CDR3 protein. The table records about 79,000 distinct CDR3 sequences, around an eighth of them present only once. The V end lost 5 bases, the J end lost 8 bases, and 13 bases lay between the germline ends. Germline assignment: CDR1 SGHTA and CDR2 FQGNSA. This CDR3 is 13 amino acids long. In this sample, this clonotype turned up many times. Sequencing was performed on PBMCs. The chain links TRBV7-2 to TRBJ2-4; D is possibly TRBD1 or TRBD2 (5 bases each). The sequence derives from a woman in her fifties or sixties in good health. The CDR3 spells CASSPTREYIQYF. The CDR3 DNA reads TGTGCCAGCAGCCCCACCAGGGAGTACATTCAGTACTTC.